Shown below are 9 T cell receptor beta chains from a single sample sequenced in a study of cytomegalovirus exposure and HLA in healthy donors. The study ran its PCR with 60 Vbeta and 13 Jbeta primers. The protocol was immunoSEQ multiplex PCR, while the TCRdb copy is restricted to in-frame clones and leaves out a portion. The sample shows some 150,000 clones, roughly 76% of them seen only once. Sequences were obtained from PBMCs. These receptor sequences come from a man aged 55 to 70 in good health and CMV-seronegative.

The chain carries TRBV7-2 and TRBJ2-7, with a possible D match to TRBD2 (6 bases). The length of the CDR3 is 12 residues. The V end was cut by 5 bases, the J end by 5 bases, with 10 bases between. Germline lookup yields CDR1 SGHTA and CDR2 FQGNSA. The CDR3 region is CASSRDWDEQYF. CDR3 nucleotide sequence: TGTGCCAGCAGCCGGGACTGGGACGAGCAGTACTTC.

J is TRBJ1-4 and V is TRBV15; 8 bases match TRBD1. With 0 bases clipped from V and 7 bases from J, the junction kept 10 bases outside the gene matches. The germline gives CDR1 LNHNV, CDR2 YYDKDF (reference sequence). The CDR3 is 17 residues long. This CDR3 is CATSRDLGQGSFEKLFF. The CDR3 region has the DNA TGTGCCACCAGCAGAGATCTTGGACAGGGTAGCTTTGAAAAACTGTTTTTT.

CDR3 nucleotides: TGTGCCAGCAGTACGGTGGTAGGGCAGGGTAATGAGCAGTTCTTC. Amino acid sequence: CASSTVVGQGNEQFF. The gene calls are TRBV2 and TRBJ2-1, with D perhaps TRBD1 (5 bases). In germline, CDR1 is SNHLY, CDR2 FYNNEI. The V gene lost 5 bases and the J gene lost 7 bases, with 18 bases spanning the gap. This CDR3 has 15 residues.

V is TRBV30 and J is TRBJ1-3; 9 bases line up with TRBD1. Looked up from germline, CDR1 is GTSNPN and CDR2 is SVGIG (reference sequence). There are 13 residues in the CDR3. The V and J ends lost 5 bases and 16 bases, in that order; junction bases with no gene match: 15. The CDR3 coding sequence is TGTGCCTGGGATCCTCCGGGACAGGGCGGATTGTATTTT. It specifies CAWDPPGQGGLYF.

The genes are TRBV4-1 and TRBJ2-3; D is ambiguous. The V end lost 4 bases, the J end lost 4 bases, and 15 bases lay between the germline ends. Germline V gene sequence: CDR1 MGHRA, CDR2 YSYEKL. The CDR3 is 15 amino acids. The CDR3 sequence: CASSLMVSIPDTQYF. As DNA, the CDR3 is TGCGCCAGCAGCCTAATGGTTTCTATCCCAGATACGCAGTATTTT.

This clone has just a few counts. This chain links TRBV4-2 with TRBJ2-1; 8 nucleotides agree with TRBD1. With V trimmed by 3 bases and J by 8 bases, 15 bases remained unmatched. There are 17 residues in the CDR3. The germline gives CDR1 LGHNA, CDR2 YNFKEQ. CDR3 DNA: TGTGCCAGCAGCCAGGGGGGTGGACAGGGAAAGCTCCATGAGCAGTTCTTC. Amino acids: CASSQGGGQGKLHEQFF.

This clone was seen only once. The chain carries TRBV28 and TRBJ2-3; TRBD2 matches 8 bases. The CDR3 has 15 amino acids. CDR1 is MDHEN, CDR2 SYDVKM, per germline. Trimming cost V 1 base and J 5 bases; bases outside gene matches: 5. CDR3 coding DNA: TGTGCCAGCAGTTTATTGAGCGGGGGAAGAGATACGCAGTATTTT. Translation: CASSLLSGGRDTQYF.

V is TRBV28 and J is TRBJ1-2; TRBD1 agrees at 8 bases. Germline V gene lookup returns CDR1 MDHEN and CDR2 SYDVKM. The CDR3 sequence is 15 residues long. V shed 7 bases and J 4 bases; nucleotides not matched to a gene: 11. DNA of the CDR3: TGTGCCAGCATCCTACAGGGGGGGTTGGGCTATGGCTACACCTTC. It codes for CASILQGGLGYGYTF.

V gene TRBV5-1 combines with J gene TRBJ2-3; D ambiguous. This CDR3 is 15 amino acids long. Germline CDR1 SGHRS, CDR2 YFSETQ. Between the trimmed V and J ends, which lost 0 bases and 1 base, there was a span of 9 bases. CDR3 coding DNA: TGCGCCAGCAGCTTGGCGGAGCTAGGCACAGATACGCAGTATTTT. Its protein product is CASSLAELGTDTQYF.